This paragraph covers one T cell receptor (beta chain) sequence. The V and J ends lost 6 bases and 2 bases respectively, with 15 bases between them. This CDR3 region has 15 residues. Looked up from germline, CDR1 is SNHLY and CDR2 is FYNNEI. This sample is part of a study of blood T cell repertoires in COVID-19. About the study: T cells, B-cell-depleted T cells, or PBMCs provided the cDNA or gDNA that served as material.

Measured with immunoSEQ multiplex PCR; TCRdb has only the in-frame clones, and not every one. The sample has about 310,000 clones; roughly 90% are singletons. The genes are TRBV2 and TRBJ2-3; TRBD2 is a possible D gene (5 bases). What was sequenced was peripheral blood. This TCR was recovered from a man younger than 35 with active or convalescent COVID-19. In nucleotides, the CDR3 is TGTGCCAGCAGAGGACTTCCTAACCCCACAGATACGCAGTATTTT. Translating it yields CASRGLPNPTDTQYF.